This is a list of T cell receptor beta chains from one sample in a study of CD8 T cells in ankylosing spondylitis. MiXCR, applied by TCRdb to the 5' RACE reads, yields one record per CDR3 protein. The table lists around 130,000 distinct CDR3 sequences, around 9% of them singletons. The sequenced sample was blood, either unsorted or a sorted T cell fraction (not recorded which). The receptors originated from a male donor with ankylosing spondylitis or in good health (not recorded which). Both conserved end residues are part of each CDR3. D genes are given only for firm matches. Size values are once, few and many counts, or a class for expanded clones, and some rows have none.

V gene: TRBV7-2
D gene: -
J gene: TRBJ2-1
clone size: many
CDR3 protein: CASSTQTGYNEQFF
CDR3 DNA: TGTGCCAGCAGCACCCAGACCGGTTATAATGAGCAGTTCTTC

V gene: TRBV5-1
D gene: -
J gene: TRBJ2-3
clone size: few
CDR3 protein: CASSLTSTDTQYF
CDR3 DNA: TGCGCCAGCAGCTTAACTAGCACAGATACGCAGTATTTT

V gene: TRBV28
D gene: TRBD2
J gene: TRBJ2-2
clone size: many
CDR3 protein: CASRTGGLAGRTGELFF
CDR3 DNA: TGTGCCAGCAGAACCGGAGGACTAGCGGGACGGACCGGGGAGCTGTTTTTT

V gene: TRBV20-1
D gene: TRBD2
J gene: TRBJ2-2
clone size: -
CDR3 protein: CSASPASGSAGELFF
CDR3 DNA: TGCAGTGCTAGTCCGGCTAGCGGGAGTGCCGGGGAGCTTTTTTTT

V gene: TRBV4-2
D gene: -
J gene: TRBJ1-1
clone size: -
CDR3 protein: CASSQDSQLPNTEAFF
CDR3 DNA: TGTGCCAGCAGCCAAGACAGTCAGTTGCCGAACACTGAAGCTTTCTTT

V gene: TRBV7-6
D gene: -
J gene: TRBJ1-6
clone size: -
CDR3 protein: CASSLVADGGNSPLHF
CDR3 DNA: TGTGCCAGCAGCTTAGTTGCGGACGGCGGTAATTCACCCCTCCACTTT

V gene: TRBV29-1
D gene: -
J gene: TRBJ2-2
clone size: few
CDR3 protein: CSVEHQTRGELFF
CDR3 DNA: TGCAGCGTTGAACACCAGACTAGGGGGGAGCTGTTTTTT

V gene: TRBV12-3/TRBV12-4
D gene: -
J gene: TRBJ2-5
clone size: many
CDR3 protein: CASSYGKTQYF
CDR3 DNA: TGTGCCAGCAGTTACGGGAAGACCCAGTACTTC

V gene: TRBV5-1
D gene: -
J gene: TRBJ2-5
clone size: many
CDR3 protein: CASRSDAGWETQYF
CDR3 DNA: TGCGCCAGCAGATCCGACGCGGGATGGGAGACCCAGTACTTC

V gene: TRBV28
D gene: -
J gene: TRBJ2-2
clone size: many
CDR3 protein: CASNPGSGELFF
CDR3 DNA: TGTGCCAGCAATCCGGGCTCCGGGGAGCTGTTTTTT

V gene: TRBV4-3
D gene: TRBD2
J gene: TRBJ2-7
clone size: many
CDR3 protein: CASSQFAGETSYEQYF
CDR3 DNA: TGCGCCAGCAGCCAATTCGCGGGAGAGACGTCCTACGAGCAGTACTTC

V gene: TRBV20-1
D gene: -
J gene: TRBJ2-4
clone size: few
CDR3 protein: CSARDNGRQNIQYF
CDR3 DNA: TGCAGTGCTAGAGATAATGGCAGACAAAACATTCAGTACTTC

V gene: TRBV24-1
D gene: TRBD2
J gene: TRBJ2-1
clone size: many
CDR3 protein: CATSDFSREYNEQFF
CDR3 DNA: TGTGCCACCAGTGATTTCTCGCGGGAGTACAATGAGCAGTTCTTC

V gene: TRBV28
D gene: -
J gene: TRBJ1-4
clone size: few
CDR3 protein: CASSLYDRTNEKLFF
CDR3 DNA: TGTGCCAGCAGTTTATATGACAGGACTAATGAAAAACTGTTTTTT